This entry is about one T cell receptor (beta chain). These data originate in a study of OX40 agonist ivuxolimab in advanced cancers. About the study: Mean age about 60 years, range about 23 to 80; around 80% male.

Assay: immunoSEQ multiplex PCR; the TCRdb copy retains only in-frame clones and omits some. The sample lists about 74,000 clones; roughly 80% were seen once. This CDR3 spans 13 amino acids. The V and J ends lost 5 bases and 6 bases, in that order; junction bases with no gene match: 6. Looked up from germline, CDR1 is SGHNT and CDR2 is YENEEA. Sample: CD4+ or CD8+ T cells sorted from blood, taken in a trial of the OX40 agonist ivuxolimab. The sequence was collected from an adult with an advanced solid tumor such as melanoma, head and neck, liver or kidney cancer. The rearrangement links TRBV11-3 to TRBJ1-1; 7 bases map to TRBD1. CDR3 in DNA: TGTGCCAGCAGCCCACAGGGGCGGGCTGAAGCTTTCTTT. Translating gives CASSPQGRAEAFF. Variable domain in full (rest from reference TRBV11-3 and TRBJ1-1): EAGVVQSPRYKIIEKKQPVAFWCNPISGHNTLYWYLQNLGQGPELLIRYENEEAVDDSQLPKDRFSAERLKGVDSTLKIQPAELGDSAVYLCASSPQGRAEAFFGQGTRLTVV.